This entry concerns a single T cell receptor beta chain. Assay: immunoSEQ multiplex PCR; the TCRdb copy retains only in-frame clones and omits some. The sample shows roughly 110,000 clones, around 92% of them seen only once. This entry is derived from a study of T cell changes during pregnancy in multiple sclerosis. With 2 bases removed from V and 2 bases from J, the gap between germline ends came to 10 bases. CDR1 is MNHEY and CDR2 is SMNVEV in the germline V gene (reference sequence). The CDR3 is 15 amino acids. The chain is built from TRBV27 and TRBJ2-1; possibly TRBD2 for D (7 bases). This TCR was recovered from a female donor with multiple sclerosis, enrolled in a pregnancy study. This sample comprised peripheral blood, obtained after pregnancy. The CDR3 region has the DNA TGTGCCAGCAGTTTAAGGGGGAGGGCCTACAATGAGCAGTTCTTC. This encodes CASSLRGRAYNEQFF.